This is a list of T cell receptor beta chains from one sample in a study of blood T cell repertoires in COVID-19. Only in-frame clones appear in the TCRdb table, and some are missing; sequencing was by immunoSEQ multiplex PCR. The sample has some 410,000 clones, more than 75% seen once. Sequencing was done on a sample of PBMCs or T cells enriched from blood (not recorded which). The receptors come from a woman in her twenties or thirties with acute COVID-19. Each CDR3 is given with its conserved first and last residue. The D gene is left open where the match is weak. Size is stated for part of the rows, as once, few or many counts, or as a class when the clone is expanded.

TRBV7-8	TRBJ1-6	-	-	CASSLSDLRPNNSPLHF	TGTGCCAGCAGCTTATCTGACTTGAGGCCCAATAATTCACCCCTCCACTTT
TRBV27	TRBJ2-7	-	-	CASRDTGLYEQYF	TGTGCCAGCAGGGACACAGGGCTCTACGAGCAGTACTTC
TRBV7-2	TRBJ1-3	-	-	CASGRRGSGNTIYF	TGTGCCAGCGGGCGCAGGGGCTCTGGAAACACCATATATTTT
TRBV29-1	TRBJ2-5	-	once	CSCRTFALQETQYF	TGCAGCTGTCGGACATTTGCCCTACAAGAGACCCAGTACTTC
TRBV10-2	TRBJ1-5	TRBD1	once	CASSEAGTGGNQPQHF	TGCGCCAGCAGTGAAGCAGGGACAGGGGGCAATCAGCCCCAGCATTTT
TRBV5-1	TRBJ2-7	TRBD1	-	CASSFLGQQVGQYF	TGCGCCAGCAGCTTTTTGGGACAGCAAGTTGGGCAGTACTTC
TRBV2	TRBJ1-1	-	-	CASRGSGPMNTEAFF	TGTGCCAGCAGAGGGAGTGGCCCTATGAACACTGAAGCTTTCTTT
TRBV10-3	TRBJ1-1	-	-	CAITRTAGVRTEAFF	TGTGCCATCACCCGAACAGCGGGAGTAAGGACTGAAGCTTTCTTT
TRBV10-3	TRBJ1-3	-	-	CAIKSGPNSGNTIYF	TGTGCCATCAAATCAGGTCCGAACTCTGGAAACACCATATATTTT
TRBV2	TRBJ2-7	TRBD2	-	CASRRGDYEQYF	TGTGCCAGCAGGCGGGGGGACTACGAGCAGTACTTC
TRBV19	TRBJ1-2	TRBD1	-	CASSMTGESGYTF	TGTGCCAGTAGTATGACAGGGGAAAGTGGCTACACCTTC
TRBV3-1/TRBV3-2	TRBJ1-2	-	-	CASSQVTGRSYGYTF	TGTGCCAGCAGCCAAGTCACGGGAAGAAGCTATGGCTACACCTTC
TRBV6-5	TRBJ2-1	TRBD2	-	CASMGSGGEEFF	TGTGCCAGTATGGGTAGCGGGGGGGAAGAGTTCTTC
TRBV2	TRBJ2-7	TRBD1	-	CASSEASDRGSYEQYF	TGTGCCAGCAGTGAAGCTAGTGACAGGGGTAGCTACGAGCAGTACTTC
TRBV9	TRBJ2-3	TRBD2	-	CASSPSGGRFSDTQYF	TGTGCCAGCAGCCCCAGCGGGGGGCGGTTTTCCGATACGCAGTATTTT
TRBV12-1	TRBJ1-3	-	-	CSSSSPGQQNSLRGTIYF	TGTTCCAGCAGCTCGCCGGGACAGCAGAATTCCCTTAGAGGCACCATATATTTT
TRBV7-3	TRBJ2-1	TRBD1	-	CASRRGPESYNEQFF	TGTGCCAGCAGGAGGGGGCCAGAGTCCTACAATGAGCAGTTCTTC
TRBV7-2	TRBJ2-5	TRBD2	-	CASSLTGGQETQYF	TGTGCCAGCAGCTTAACGGGGGGCCAAGAGACCCAGTACTTC
TRBV10-2	TRBJ2-3	TRBD2	-	CASTTGLAGTDTQYF	TGCGCCAGCACTACGGGACTAGCGGGCACAGATACGCAGTATTTT
TRBV10-3	TRBJ1-5	-	-	CAVGSDRYQPQHF	TGTGCCGTCGGGAGCGACAGATATCAGCCCCAGCATTTT
TRBV5-1	TRBJ2-7	TRBD1	few	CASSLDAGTGFYEQYF	TGCGCCAGCAGCTTGGACGCCGGGACAGGGTTCTACGAGCAGTACTTC
TRBV9	TRBJ2-7	TRBD2	once	CASSPRIAGDIYEQYF	TGTGCCAGCAGCCCTCGGATAGCGGGGGACATTTACGAGCAGTACTTC
TRBV27	TRBJ2-1	TRBD2	once	CASGLRGLAYHEQFF	TGTGCCAGCGGTCTTCGGGGACTAGCGTATCATGAGCAGTTCTTC
TRBV21-1	TRBJ1-5	-	-	CASSNRGLGNSNQPQHF	TGTGCCAGCAGCAACAGGGGGCTTGGAAATAGCAATCAGCCCCAGCATTTT
TRBV6-5	TRBJ2-1	-	-	CASNINEQFF	TGTGCCAGCAACATCAATGAGCAGTTCTTC
TRBV6-5	TRBJ1-4	-	-	CASSPSGANEKLFF	TGTGCCAGCAGCCCATCGGGGGCTAATGAAAAACTGTTTTTT
TRBV30	TRBJ1-4	-	-	CAWSVEAKLFF	TGTGCCTGGAGTGTAGAGGCTAAACTGTTTTTT
TRBV21-1	TRBJ2-5	-	-	CASSSKKFLQETQYF	TGTGCCAGCAGCAGTAAGAAGTTCCTACAAGAGACCCAGTACTTC
TRBV10-3	TRBJ2-7	-	-	CAISRERQGSGYEQYF	TGTGCCATAAGTAGGGAACGTCAGGGATCGGGCTACGAGCAGTACTTC
TRBV29-1	TRBJ2-7	TRBD2	-	CSVDVLAGGERYEQYF	TGCAGCGTTGACGTCCTAGCGGGGGGGGAACGCTACGAGCAGTACTTC
TRBV7-2	TRBJ1-6	-	-	CASNDEVGRSSPLHF	TGTGCCAGCAACGACGAGGTCGGCCGGAGTTCACCCCTCCACTTT
TRBV25-1	TRBJ1-4	-	-	CASSEDGGGGEKLFF	TGTGCCAGCAGTGAAGATGGGGGAGGAGGTGAAAAACTGTTTTTT
TRBV7-8	TRBJ1-4	-	-	CASSLVAGVTNEKLFF	TGTGCCAGCAGCTTAGTTGCAGGGGTAACTAATGAAAAACTGTTTTTT
TRBV6-5	TRBJ1-2	TRBD1	-	CASSFGTANYGYTF	TGTGCCAGCAGCTTCGGGACAGCTAACTATGGCTACACCTTC
TRBV24-1	TRBJ2-7	-	-	CATQTSTGPYEQYF	TGTGCCACCCAAACTTCCACAGGCCCCTACGAGCAGTACTTC
TRBV4-3	TRBJ1-5	-	once	CASSQQPGVNQPQHF	TGCGCCAGCAGCCAACAGCCAGGGGTAAATCAGCCCCAGCATTTT